This paragraph covers one T cell receptor (beta chain) sequence. Its matching antigen is unknown. The source of the sample is a study of beta chain features in type 1 diabetes. Notes on the study in general: Patients' naive, central memory and regulatory TCRB repertoires appeared more alike than those of healthy donors. Moderate yet significant TCRB CDR3 shortening was seen in Type 1 diabetes patients in all four CD4+ subsets.

The isolated RNA, all of it, was reverse transcribed, so expressed TCRB transcripts were what got sequenced. TCRdb's copy holds only in-frame clones and misses some; the assay was immunoSEQ multiplex PCR. The sample shows hundreds of thousands of clones, over 7% of them seen only once. Trimming cost V 5 bases and J 10 bases, with 18 bases left between them. Germline values: CDR1 SGHVS, CDR2 FQNEAQ. This CDR3 region has 15 residues. Material: central memory CD4+ T cells from blood. This TCR derives from a man aged 25-45 years with type 1 diabetes. The gene calls are TRBV7-8 and TRBJ1-6; perhaps TRBD1 as D (5 bases). CDR3 sequence (DNA): TGTGCCAGCAGCCCGCGGGACGGGTTAAAATCACCCCTCCACTTT. It is translated as CASSPRDGLKSPLHF.